These 29 T cell receptor beta chains came from one sample sequenced in a study of T cells in Graves' hyperthyroidism and ophthalmopathy. Amplified TCR beta CDR3 regions came from RNA transcripts. Carried out on the TCR CDR3, a first-round RT-PCR used the HTBI primer set. TCRdb re-analysed the multiplex PCR reads in MiXCR, keeping a single row per CDR3 protein. The table lists fewer than 550,000 distinct CDR3 sequences, approximately 25% of them singletons. The sample was blood. Receptor source: a woman in her twenties or thirties with Graves' ophthalmopathy.

This chain uses TRBV7-2 with TRBJ1-6, with D possibly TRBD1 on 5 matching bases. Between the trimmed V and J ends, which lost 2 bases and 10 bases, there was a span of 9 bases. Per germline, CDR1 SGHTA and CDR2 FQGNSA. The CDR3 is 13 residues long. The chain's CDR3 is CASSLQGYSPLHF. CDR3 nucleotides: TGTGCCAGCAGCTTACAGGGTTACTCACCCCTCCACTTT.

The chain carries TRBV27 and TRBJ1-1; D gene unclear. The germline CDR1 and CDR2 sequences are MNHEY and SMNVEV (reference sequence). V shed 6 bases and J shed 1 base, with 9 bases lying between them. The CDR3 totals 13 residues. The CDR3: CASRSLPNTEAFF. DNA of the CDR3: TGTGCCAGCAGGTCTTTACCGAACACTGAAGCTTTCTTT.

The chain is built from TRBV28 and TRBJ1-1; D unresolved. The CDR3 has 16 amino acids. Trimming cost V 3 bases and J 2 bases, with 16 bases left between them. Germline CDR1 is MDHEN and CDR2 is SYDVKM. CDR3 nucleotides: TGTGCCAGCAGTTTGCTCTCCCCGACGGAAAACACTGAAGCTTTCTTT. It yields the protein CASSLLSPTENTEAFF.

The table lists this clonotype with many counts. CDR3 coding DNA: TGTGCCAGCAGAATACTAGCTCTAAGTACTGGAAACACCATATATTTT. Translation: CASRILALSTGNTIYF. J is TRBJ1-3 and V is TRBV12-3 or TRBV12-4; D is unclear. This CDR3 contains 16 residues. V was pared by 6 bases and J by 2 bases, with 17 bases between.

Comment on this clonotype: This may be a read error: a much more frequent sequence differs by one nucleotide. The CDR3 region is CASIETTNSGNTIYF. In nucleotides, the CDR3 is TGCGCCAGCATCGAAACCACGAACTCTGGAAACACCATATATTTT. The chain carries TRBV4-1 and TRBJ1-3; D ambiguous. Deletions cut 7 bases from V and 0 bases from J, with 13 bases between. The CDR3 contains 15 residues. Germline CDR1 reads MGHRA; CDR2 reads YSYEKL.

The J gene is TRBJ2-4, the V gene TRBV12-3 or TRBV12-4; D gene unclear. This CDR3 has 12 residues. V lost 6 bases and J 12 bases, leaving 15 bases between the germline ends. Here the CDR3 DNA reads TGTGCCAGCAGCCCCCGTGGTGTGCGTCAGTACTTC. Translation: CASSPRGVRQYF.

This clonotype was observed a few times. This chain uses TRBV20-1 with TRBJ1-2, with 7 bases aligning to TRBD1. V trimming: 8 bases; J trimming: 6 bases; junction bases outside the gene matches: 12. Germline loops: CDR1 DFQATT, CDR2 SNEGSKA (reference sequence). The CDR3 totals 13 residues. In DNA, the CDR3 is TGCAGTCTGGGTCTGTTTGACAGGGATGGCTACACCTTC. Protein: CSLGLFDRDGYTF.

Points on this clonotype: The junction differs from germline at one of its ends, possibly a read error. The chain is built from TRBV13 and TRBJ1-6, with 7 bases that match TRBD1. The length of the CDR3 is 17 residues. Germline assignment: CDR1 PRHDT and CDR2 FYEKMQ (reference sequence). The DNA of the CDR3 is TGTGCCAGCAACCTAAACCGCAGGGGGACCTATAATCCACCCCTCCACTTT. It specifies CASNLNRRGTYNPPLHF.

This clonotype showed up many times. CDR3 bases: TGCAGTGCCACAGGGGCAACCCAGAGGGAGCAGTACTTC. Its translation: CSATGATQREQYF. This chain uses TRBV20-1 with TRBJ2-7, with 7 bases matching TRBD1. Per the germline V gene, CDR1 is DFQATT and CDR2 is SNEGSKA (reference sequence). Trimming cost V 6 bases and J 7 bases; bases outside gene matches: 12. CDR3 length: 13 residues.

There are many counts of this clonotype. This chain connects TRBV19 to TRBJ1-1; maybe TRBD1 (5 bases). V dropped 7 bases and J dropped 3 bases, with 12 bases sitting between them. Germline CDR1 is LNHDA and CDR2 is SQIVND (reference sequence). The CDR3 covers 13 residues. The DNA of the CDR3 is TGTGCCAGTACAGCGGGGGAAGACACTGAAGCTTTCTTT. Its protein product is CASTAGEDTEAFF. The whole variable domain, filled in from reference TRBV19 and TRBJ1-1, reads DGGITQSPKYLFRKEGQNVTLSCEQNLNHDAMYWYRQDPGQGLRLIYYSQIVNDFQKGDIAEGYSVSREKKESFPLTVTSAQKNPTAFYLCASTAGEDTEAFFGQGTRLTVV.

In its sample, this clonotype was seen many times. The chain uses TRBV28 and TRBJ2-7, with 11 bases matching TRBD2. CDR3 length: 15 amino acids. The germline V gene encodes CDR1 MDHEN and CDR2 SYDVKM. V shed 8 bases, J shed 3 bases, and the junction held 9 bases outside the gene matches. CDR3 sequence: CASGAGLADLYEQYF. The CDR3 DNA is TGTGCCAGCGGGGCGGGACTAGCGGATCTCTACGAGCAGTACTTC.

The chain's CDR3 is CATSRGSPGELFF. The CDR3 bases are TGTGCCACCAGCAGAGGGTCCCCCGGGGAGCTGTTTTTT. The gene calls are TRBV15 and TRBJ2-2; the D is unclear. CDR3 size: 13 residues. V was trimmed by 1 base and J by 6 bases, leaving 6 bases between them. Germline CDR1 reads LNHNV; CDR2 reads YYDKDF (reference sequence).

Concerning this clonotype: This may be a read error: a much more frequent sequence differs by one nucleotide. The rearrangement uses TRBV4-3 and TRBJ1-1; TRBD1 agrees at 10 bases. Germline assignment: CDR1 LGHNA and CDR2 YSLEER. This CDR3 contains 16 residues. The CDR3, as DNA: TGCGCCAGCAGCCCCCGGACAGGGGGAGAGAACTCTGAAGCTTTCTTT. Translating it yields CASSPRTGGENSEAFF.

This clonotype occurred a few times. V is TRBV20-1 and J is TRBJ2-5, with TRBD2 identical over 7 bases. This CDR3 is built from 14 residues. Germline lookup yields CDR1 DFQATT and CDR2 SNEGSKA (reference sequence). Losses at the gene ends were 6 bases for V and 4 bases for J; bases not matched to a gene: 11. CDR3 coding DNA: TGCAGTGCCCCAGTGGGGGGGACGGTAGAGACCCAGTACTTC. Its translation: CSAPVGGTVETQYF.

This clonotype was recorded at least ten times. The chain combines TRBV19 with TRBJ1-2; unclear D gene. Germline V gene sequence: CDR1 LNHDA, CDR2 SQIVND (reference sequence). The CDR3 consists of 14 residues. V was cut by 5 bases and J by 1 base, with 11 bases left in between. In DNA, the CDR3 is TGTGCCAGTAGTCCGGCACCGATTAACTATGGCTACACCTTC. Protein product: CASSPAPINYGYTF.

In its sample, this clonotype was seen many times. The J gene is TRBJ1-1, the V gene TRBV6-2 or TRBV6-3; a weak D match, TRBD1 (5 bases). CDR1 is MNHEY, CDR2 SVGEGT, per germline. This CDR3 has 12 amino acids. The germline V and J ends were trimmed by 7 bases and 1 base, with 7 bases remaining between them. CDR3 region: CASMQGNTEAFF. DNA of the CDR3: TGTGCCAGCATGCAGGGGAACACTGAAGCTTTCTTT.

The genes are TRBV7-9 and TRBJ2-7; perhaps TRBD1 as D (5 bases). Per germline, CDR1 SEHNR and CDR2 FQNEAQ (reference sequence). CDR3 length equals 14 residues. Trimming stripped 5 bases from V and 2 bases from J, with 13 bases between. The CDR3 loop reads CASSLDTRTYEQYF. As DNA, the CDR3 is TGTGCCAGCAGCCTGGACACTCGAACCTACGAGCAGTACTTC.

The chain couples TRBV29-1 to TRBJ1-2, with D uncertain. The ends were cut back, 2 bases at V and 8 bases at J, with 15 bases in the middle. Germline V CDR1 and CDR2: SQVTM, ANQGSEA. The CDR3 consists of 13 residues. For the CDR3, the DNA is TGCAGCGTTGAACTCCTTAAAAATTGGGGCTACACCTTC. It yields the protein CSVELLKNWGYTF.

As concerns this clonotype: An end of the junction does not agree with germline; a read error may underlie this. The chain recombines TRBV12-3 or TRBV12-4 with TRBJ2-4, with unresolved D. The CDR3 covers 17 residues. CDR3 in DNA: TGTGCCAGCAGTTTAGCGATCGGTGTAAGAGCCAAAAACATTAAGTACTTC. It translates to CASSLAIGVRAKNIKYF.

Ten or more counts support this clonotype. The gene calls are TRBV6-5 and TRBJ2-5, with 9 bases aligning to TRBD2. The CDR3 totals 14 residues. Germline V CDR1 and CDR2: MNHEY, SVGAGI. J was trimmed by 10 bases and V by 2 bases; bases with no gene match: 8. Here the CDR3 DNA reads TGTGCCAGCAGTTACCAGCTAGCGGGGCCTTTCCAGTACTTC. It yields the protein CASSYQLAGPFQYF.

A remark on this clonotype: The junction and the germline gene differ at one end; a read error may be behind it. The chain couples TRBV2 to TRBJ2-7, with D perhaps TRBD2 (6 bases). Germline loops: CDR1 SNHLY, CDR2 FYNNEI. There are 11 residues in the CDR3. The CDR3 bases are TGTGCCAGCAGTGGGGGGGACCCTCCTGACTTC. Its translation is CASSGGDPPDF.

The chain combines TRBV5-1 with TRBJ1-1, with 7 bases fitting TRBD1. Per the germline V gene, CDR1 is SGHRS and CDR2 is YFSETQ. J lost 1 base, V lost 5 bases, and 5 bases had no gene match. The CDR3 has 14 residues. CDR3 DNA: TGCGCCAGCAGGAAGGGGGCGACGAACACTGAAGCTTTCTTT. Translation: CASRKGATNTEAFF.

This clonotype appeared many times. The rearrangement links TRBV6-1 to TRBJ1-5; no firm D call. This CDR3 is built from 14 residues. Germline V gene lookup returns CDR1 MNHNS and CDR2 SASEGT. The V gene lost 1 base and the J gene lost 9 bases, with 13 bases spanning the gap. CDR3 sequence reads: CASSEGLEGGPQHF. The CDR3, as DNA: TGTGCCAGCAGTGAAGGGTTAGAGGGTGGGCCCCAGCATTTT.

This clonotype is a singleton in its sample. J is TRBJ1-5 and V is TRBV12-3 or TRBV12-4; D is unresolved. The CDR3 is 14 residues long. Trimming removed 6 bases at V and 9 bases at J, with 18 bases between. The chain's CDR3 is CASSPADGFGPQHF. CDR3 nucleotides: TGTGCCAGCAGCCCAGCGGACGGTTTTGGGCCCCAGCATTTT.

The table lists this clonotype with a count of one. This rearrangement joins TRBV28 to TRBJ1-2; D is uncertain. V gave up 5 bases and J gave up 6 bases, with 13 bases separating them. This CDR3 comprises 13 residues. Germline V gives CDR1 MDHEN, CDR2 SYDVKM. The CDR3 protein is CASSPSLGNGYTF. CDR3 nucleotide sequence: TGTGCCAGCAGTCCATCCCTTGGGAATGGCTACACCTTC.

Only a few counts were recorded for this clonotype. This sequence joins TRBV10-3 and TRBJ1-2; TRBD1 matches 8 bases. This CDR3 contains 13 residues. Germline CDR1 and CDR2: ENHRY and SYGVKD. V lost 10 bases and J lost 4; bases outside the gene matches: 8. CDR3 DNA: TGTGCCACCGGACAGGGAGTGGCCTATGGCTACACCTTC. This translates into CATGQGVAYGYTF.

This clonotype was observed many times. At one end the junction does not follow the germline gene, possibly because of a read error. The chain carries TRBV6-5 and TRBJ2-7; unclear D gene. There are 15 residues in the CDR3. The germline V gene encodes CDR1 MNHEY and CDR2 SVGAGI. The CDR3 loop reads CANSYSKGSYYEQYF. The CDR3 DNA follows: TGTGCCAACAGTTACTCGAAGGGATCATACTACGAGCAGTACTTC.

This clonotype was observed at least ten times. This chain links TRBV7-6 with TRBJ1-2; TRBD1 matches at 9 bases. V trimming: 1 base; J trimming: 8 bases; junction bases outside the gene matches: 8. There are 15 residues in the CDR3. Germline V gene lookup returns CDR1 SGHVS and CDR2 FNYEAQ. The DNA for the CDR3 is TGTGCCAGCAGCTTAGGAGACCGGACAGGGGACGGCTACACCTTC. Translated: CASSLGDRTGDGYTF.

The chain uses TRBV6-5 and TRBJ1-1; 8 bases are a match to TRBD1. Per the germline V gene, CDR1 is MNHEY and CDR2 is SVGAGI. This CDR3 is built from 12 residues. V lost 2 bases to trimming and J lost 10 bases; unmatched junction nucleotides: 3. CDR3 loop: CASSYGQGIAFF. The CDR3 DNA reads as TGTGCCAGCAGTTACGGACAGGGAATAGCTTTCTTT.